This T cell receptor beta chain was sequenced during a study of CXCR3-negative and CXCR3-positive naive CD8 T cells. A CD45RO-CCR7+CD27+CD95- phenotype identified naive CD8+ T cells. Study-level results: Whereas both naive subsets had comparably high diversity, memory CD8+ cells had much lower diversity. Naive cells that were CXCR3-positive had more hydrophobic TRB CDR3s (compared with CXCR3-negative naive cells). The study inferred TCR strength from TRB CDR3 properties and found comparable surface CD5 between naive subsets.

In germline, CDR1 is SGHRS, CDR2 YFSETQ. The CDR3 contains 13 residues. With respect to this clonotype: Its antigen remains unknown.

It was by 5' RACE with UMI labels that the TRB cDNA libraries were prepared. TCRdb reanalyzed the 5' RACE reads, giving one entry per CDR3 protein sequence and no DNA. This table lists 140,000 to 150,000 distinct CDR3 sequences. This TCR was sampled from a human donor in good health. Some clones in this sample may be carry-over from other donors' samples. The rearrangement links TRBV5-1 to TRBJ2-7; TCRdb's assignment of TRBD1 cannot be checked, as there is no DNA. Sample: naive CXCR3+ CD8+ T cells from blood. Subset: CD45RO-CCR7+CD27+CD95- naive CD8+ T cells expressing CXCR3 (TNR3+). The CDR3 protein is CASGQGASYEQYF.